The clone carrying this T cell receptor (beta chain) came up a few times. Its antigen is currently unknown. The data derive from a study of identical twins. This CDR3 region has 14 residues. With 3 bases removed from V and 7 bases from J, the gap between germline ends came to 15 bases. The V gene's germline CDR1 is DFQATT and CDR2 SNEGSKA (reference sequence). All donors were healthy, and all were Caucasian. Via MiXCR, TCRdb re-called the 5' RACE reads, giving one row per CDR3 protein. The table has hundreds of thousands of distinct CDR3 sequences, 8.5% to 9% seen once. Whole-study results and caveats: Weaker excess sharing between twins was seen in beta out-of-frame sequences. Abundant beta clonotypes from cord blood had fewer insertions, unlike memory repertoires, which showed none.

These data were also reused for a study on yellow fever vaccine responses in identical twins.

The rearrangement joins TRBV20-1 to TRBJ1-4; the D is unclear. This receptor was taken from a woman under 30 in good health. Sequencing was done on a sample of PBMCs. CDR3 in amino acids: CSARIPGRGEKLFF. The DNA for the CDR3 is TGCAGTGCTAGGATCCCGGGCCGCGGTGAAAAACTGTTTTTT.